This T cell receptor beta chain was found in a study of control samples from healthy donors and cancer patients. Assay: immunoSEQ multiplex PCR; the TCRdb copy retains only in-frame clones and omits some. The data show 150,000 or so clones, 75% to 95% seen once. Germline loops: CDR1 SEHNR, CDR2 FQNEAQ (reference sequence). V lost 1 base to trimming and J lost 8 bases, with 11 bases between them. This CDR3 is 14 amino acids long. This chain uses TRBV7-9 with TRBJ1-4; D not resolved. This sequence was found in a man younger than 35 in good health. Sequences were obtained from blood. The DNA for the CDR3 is TGTGCCAGCAGCTTAGGTCAGGTGGAAGAAAAACTGTTTTTT. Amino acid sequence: CASSLGQVEEKLFF. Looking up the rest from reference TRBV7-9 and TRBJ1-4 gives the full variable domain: DTGVSQNPRHKITKRGQNVTFRCDPISEHNRLYWYRQTLGQGPEFLTYFQNEAQLEKSRLLSDRFSAERPKGSFSTLEIQRTEQGDSAMYLCASSLGQVEEKLFFGSGTQLSVL.